These 26 T cell receptor beta chains came from one sample sequenced in a study of shared clonotypes between healthy human individuals. Naivety among CD8 cells was defined by CD45RO negativity and positive CCR7 selection, thereby excluding terminally differentiated effector memory CD45RA+ cells. Produced via immunoSEQ multiplex PCR; TCRdb's table is partial and in-frame only. Of about 2.1 million clones in the sample, 85% to 95% are singletons; the top ten hold 1.5% to 2%. Sequences were obtained from naive CD8+ T cells from PBMCs. The receptors derive from a man aged 18-30 years in good health. Some clones in this sample may be carry-over from other donors' samples.

This chain links TRBV4-2 with TRBJ2-3; D may be TRBD1 (5 bases). CDR3 length: 14 residues. V dropped 5 bases and J dropped 0 bases, with 9 bases sitting between them. The germline gives CDR1 LGHNA, CDR2 YNFKEQ. The chain's CDR3 is CASSARASTDTQYF. Here the CDR3 DNA reads TGTGCCAGCAGCGCCAGGGCTAGCACAGATACGCAGTATTTT.

The gene calls are TRBV19 and TRBJ2-4; either TRBD1 or TRBD2 may supply D (5 bases each). The CDR3 totals 14 residues. Per germline, CDR1 LNHDA and CDR2 SQIVND (reference sequence). V lost 5 bases to trimming and J lost 6 bases, with 14 bases between them. For the CDR3, the DNA is TGTGCCAGTAGTTTGGGACCGGACCCAAACATTCAGTACTTC. Its protein product is CASSLGPDPNIQYF.

Only one count was recorded for this clone. The chain is built from TRBV7-9 and TRBJ2-7; 7 positions match TRBD2. Germline CDR1 SEHNR, CDR2 FQNEAQ (reference sequence). Trimming removed 5 bases from V and 4 bases from J; junction bases left unmatched: 14. The CDR3 length is 16 residues. The CDR3 region is CASSHMGGYNPYEQYF. DNA of the CDR3: TGTGCCAGCAGCCACATGGGAGGGTACAACCCATACGAGCAGTACTTC.

This chain joins TRBV6-5 and TRBJ2-2; TRBD2 aligns across 7 bases. The CDR3 is 15 amino acids. Looked up from germline, CDR1 is MNHEY and CDR2 is SVGAGI. Losses at the gene ends were 4 bases for V and 8 bases for J; bases not matched to a gene: 10. CDR3 protein: CASSSGKRELGELFF. DNA for the CDR3: TGTGCCAGCAGTTCAGGGAAGCGGGAACTGGGGGAGCTGTTTTTT.

Remarks on this clone: The junction does not match germline at one end; this may be a read error. This sequence joins TRBV18 and TRBJ2-2, with D unclear. Germline V lookup: CDR1 KGHSH, CDR2 LQKENI. This CDR3 contains 16 residues. In DNA, the CDR3 is TGTGCCAGCTTTCACCAAGGCGCCCTGAACCCCGGGGAGCTGTTTTTT. Amino acids: CASFHQGALNPGELFF.

The rearrangement links TRBV15 to TRBJ2-1, with 8 nucleotides matching TRBD1. The V segment lost 3 bases and the J segment 4 bases; nucleotides outside the gene matches: 5. The germline gives CDR1 LNHNV, CDR2 YYDKDF (reference sequence). This CDR3 has 15 residues. Here the CDR3 DNA reads TGTGCCACCAGCAGGACAGGGGTGATGTACAATGAGCAGTTCTTC. Translating gives CATSRTGVMYNEQFF.

The chain employs TRBV7-8 and TRBJ2-1; 10 bases align to TRBD2. This CDR3 has 15 amino acids. With 5 bases clipped from V and 4 bases from J, the junction kept 5 bases outside the gene matches. Looked up from germline, CDR1 is SGHVS and CDR2 is FQNEAQ. CDR3: CASSPGLAVYNEQFF. CDR3 in DNA: TGTGCCAGCAGCCCTGGACTAGCGGTATACAATGAGCAGTTCTTC.

The V call is TRBV5-6, the J call TRBJ2-1; 15 positions match TRBD2. Germline V gene data show CDR1 as SGHDT and CDR2 as YYEEEE. The CDR3 loop spans 16 amino acids. V gave up 4 bases and J gave up 8 bases; unmatched junction bases: 7. For the CDR3, the DNA is TGTGCCAGCAGCCCCAGGACTAGCGGGAGGGCCCATGAGCAGTTCTTC. The encoded protein is CASSPRTSGRAHEQFF.

This chain uses TRBV7-9 with TRBJ1-2; D uncertain. This CDR3 spans 12 amino acids. Trimming took off 5 bases at V and 1 base at J, with 5 bases between the two ends. The germline gives CDR1 SEHNR, CDR2 FQNEAQ (reference sequence). Here the CDR3 DNA reads TGTGCCAGCAGCCAACTTAACTATGGCTACACCTTC. Amino acid sequence: CASSQLNYGYTF.

V and J are TRBV11-2 and TRBJ1-2; TRBD1 might be the D (5 bases). V dropped 5 bases and J dropped 5 bases, with 12 bases sitting between them. This CDR3 contains 13 residues. In germline, CDR1 is SGHAT, CDR2 FQNNGV. The CDR3 bases are TGTGCCAGCAGCCAGGGTCCGTGGTATGGCTACACCTTC. Protein sequence: CASSQGPWYGYTF.

V and J are TRBV5-4 and TRBJ1-1; the D is unclear. The CDR3 contains 16 residues. With 4 bases removed from V and 4 bases from J, the gap between germline ends came to 20 bases. The germline V gene encodes CDR1 SGHNT and CDR2 YYREEE (reference sequence). CDR3 in DNA: TGTGCCAGCAGCCCCGAAGAGGATCTCGAGGGCACTGAAGCTTTCTTT. As protein: CASSPEEDLEGTEAFF. The variable domain in full, completed from reference TRBV5-4 and TRBJ1-1, reads ETGVTQSPTHLIKTRGQQVTLRCSSQSGHNTVSWYQQALGQGPQFIFQYYREEENGRGNFPPRFSGLQFPNYSSELNVNALELDDSALYLCASSPEEDLEGTEAFFGQGTRLTVV.

The chain combines TRBV4-3 with TRBJ2-7, with 13 nucleotides matching TRBD2. With 4 bases clipped from V and 2 bases from J, the junction kept 2 bases outside the gene matches. The CDR3 covers 15 residues. Germline V gene data show CDR1 as LGHNA and CDR2 as YSLEER. The CDR3, as DNA: TGCGCCAGCAGCCGAGGGACTAGCGGGGCCTACGAGCAGTACTTC. It is translated as CASSRGTSGAYEQYF.

As concerns this clone: The same CDR3 arises from other DNA sequences in this sample as well. The V and J genes are TRBV7-9 and TRBJ1-5; D call uncertain. The V end was cut by 5 bases, the J end by 5 bases, with 7 bases between. The CDR3 runs 12 residues. Germline V gives CDR1 SEHNR, CDR2 FQNEAQ (reference sequence). CDR3 in DNA: TGTGCCAGCAGCCTGGGAGATCAGCCCCAGCATTTT. As protein: CASSLGDQPQHF.

V and J are TRBV28 and TRBJ2-1; D may be TRBD1 (5 bases). Germline-derived CDR1 and CDR2 are MDHEN and SYDVKM. This CDR3 is 16 amino acids long. Trimming removed 5 bases from V and 3 bases from J, with 17 bases in between. The CDR3 DNA reads as TGTGCCAGCAGTACCGACAGCGAACCGTTCTACAATGAGCAGTTCTTC. Amino acid sequence: CASSTDSEPFYNEQFF.

The chain joins TRBV19 to TRBJ2-2; 7 bases map to TRBD1. The CDR3 is 14 residues long. V was clipped by 5 bases and J by 2 bases; unmatched bases: 2. CDR1 and CDR2 from the germline V gene are LNHDA and SQIVND (reference sequence). The CDR3 sequence: CASSWTGNTGELFF. In DNA, the CDR3 is TGTGCCAGTAGTTGGACAGGAAACACCGGGGAGCTGTTTTTT.

The chain combines TRBV5-5 with TRBJ1-1; no definite D call. The CDR3 runs to 15 residues. CDR1 and CDR2 from the germline V gene are SGHKS and YYEKEE (reference sequence). The V end lost 5 bases, the J end lost 0 bases, and 14 bases lay between the germline ends. CDR3 residues: CASRPGILMNTEAFF. As DNA, the CDR3 is TGTGCCAGCAGGCCCGGGATCCTCATGAACACTGAAGCTTTCTTT.

The V and J genes are TRBV7-9 and TRBJ1-1; the D gene is possibly TRBD1 (5 bases). Germline values: CDR1 SEHNR, CDR2 FQNEAQ (reference sequence). The CDR3 runs to 13 residues. Trimming pared 5 bases from V and 4 bases from J, leaving 11 bases between. This chain's CDR3 is CASSREGLTEAFF. The CDR3 nucleotides read TGTGCCAGCAGCAGAGAGGGGCTCACTGAAGCTTTCTTT. Supplemented by reference TRBV7-9 and TRBJ1-1, the full variable domain reads DTGVSQNPRHKITKRGQNVTFRCDPISEHNRLYWYRQTLGQGPEFLTYFQNEAQLEKSRLLSDRFSAERPKGSFSTLEIQRTEQGDSAMYLCASSREGLTEAFFGQGTRLTVV.

The rearrangement uses TRBV7-6 and TRBJ2-1, with 8 bases identical to TRBD1. CDR3 length: 14 amino acids. Trimming at V came to 3 bases and at J to 6 bases, leaving 4 bases not matched to a gene. Germline V gene sequence: CDR1 SGHVS, CDR2 FNYEAQ. The CDR3 DNA follows: TGTGCCAGCAGCTTTCAGGGGGCGTTCAATGAGCAGTTCTTC. Encoded protein: CASSFQGAFNEQFF.

This clone was recorded once. The chain is built from TRBV15 and TRBJ2-7; 11 bases match TRBD1. J was trimmed by 4 bases and V by 0 bases; bases with no gene match: 5. Germline CDR1 is LNHNV and CDR2 is YYDKDF (reference sequence). The CDR3 length is 16 residues. This chain's CDR3 is CATSRDQGDRGYEQYF. The CDR3 region has the DNA TGTGCCACCAGCAGAGATCAGGGGGACAGGGGGTACGAGCAGTACTTC.

The chain carries TRBV7-2 and TRBJ2-2; the D is unclear. The length of the CDR3 is 14 residues. V was clipped by 1 base and J by 6 bases, with 9 bases between them. In germline, CDR1 is SGHTA, CDR2 FQGNSA. CDR3 sequence: CASSLVQSAGELFF. CDR3 DNA: TGTGCCAGCAGCTTAGTGCAGTCCGCCGGGGAGCTGTTTTTT.

The chain links TRBV4-2 to TRBJ2-1; 7 nucleotides agree with TRBD2. CDR1 and CDR2 from the germline V gene are LGHNA and YNFKEQ. The CDR3 is 18 amino acids. V trimming: 4 bases; J trimming: 0 bases; junction bases outside the gene matches: 12. CDR3 nucleotides: TGTGCCAGCAGCCCGGGGGGTCTTCGGGGGTCCTCCTACAATGAGCAGTTCTTC. Amino acids: CASSPGGLRGSSYNEQFF.

J is TRBJ2-3 and V is TRBV19, with 10 bases lining up with TRBD1. The length of the CDR3 is 17 residues. V trimming: 4 bases; J trimming: 4 bases; junction bases outside the gene matches: 11. Germline V gene data show CDR1 as LNHDA and CDR2 as SQIVND (reference sequence). CDR3 sequence: CASSTFIRDRGADTQYF. The CDR3 DNA reads as TGTGCCAGTAGTACCTTCATCCGGGACAGGGGAGCAGATACGCAGTATTTT. Looking up the rest from reference TRBV19 and TRBJ2-3 gives the full variable domain: DGGITQSPKYLFRKEGQNVTLSCEQNLNHDAMYWYRQDPGQGLRLIYYSQIVNDFQKGDIAEGYSVSREKKESFPLTVTSAQKNPTAFYLCASSTFIRDRGADTQYFGPGTRLTVL.

The chain is built from TRBV14 and TRBJ2-3; 8 bases align to TRBD1. Trimming cost V 2 bases and J 2 bases; bases outside gene matches: 9. The CDR3 is 17 amino acids. Germline loops: CDR1 SGHDN, CDR2 FVKESK. DNA of the CDR3: TGTGCCAGCAGCCAAAAAAGGGGGGACAGGTTCACAGATACGCAGTATTTT. Protein product: CASSQKRGDRFTDTQYF.

The V gene is TRBV6-1, the J gene TRBJ2-7, with 12 bases identical to TRBD1. V was pared by 1 base and J by 5 bases, with 9 bases of the junction left unmatched. Germline assignment: CDR1 MNHNS and CDR2 SASEGT. The CDR3 consists of 17 residues. The CDR3: CASSEGGTGGLFHEQYF. The CDR3 DNA follows: TGTGCCAGCAGTGAAGGGGGGACAGGGGGCCTCTTTCACGAGCAGTACTTC.

The V call is TRBV7-2, the J call TRBJ1-1; the match to TRBD1 covers 8 bases. V dropped 5 bases and J dropped 6; count of bases not matched to a gene: 14. This CDR3 is built from 16 residues. CDR1 and CDR2 from the germline V gene are SGHTA and FQGNSA. The CDR3 nucleotides read TGTGCCAGCAGCCCCCGCGGACAGGGCAGGGACGCTGAAGCTTTCTTT. Its translation: CASSPRGQGRDAEAFF.

As regards this clone: Other DNA sequences from this sample encode an identical CDR3 as well. CDR3 nucleotide sequence: TGTGCCACCAGCAGAGAGACGGGGGCCTACAATGAGCAGTTCTTC. Translated, it gives CATSRETGAYNEQFF. The chain recombines TRBV15 with TRBJ2-1, with TRBD2 as a possible D gene (6 bases). V lost 0 bases to trimming and J lost 2 bases, with 8 bases between them. The germline gives CDR1 LNHNV, CDR2 YYDKDF (reference sequence). CDR3 length: 15 amino acids.